This entry features one T cell receptor beta chain sequence. CDR3 length equals 14 residues. In germline, CDR1 is SGHRS, CDR2 YFSETQ. The V and J ends lost 0 bases and 3 bases respectively, with 9 bases between them. The sample comes from a study of blood T cell repertoires in COVID-19. As for the study in general: Collection of acute and convalescent COVID-19 samples took place in the United States, Italy and Spain.

The authors' processing: By means of reference gene primer amplification, nucleated cell counts were estimated. Using immunoSEQ multiplex PCR, the repertoire was profiled, and TCRdb retains in-frame clones only, with some absent. V, J and clone size reflect that table, while D and trimming were determined from the DNA. The table records a few hundred thousand clones, around 88% of them present only once. This sequence was found in a woman aged 45-65 years with acute or convalescent COVID-19. The V gene is TRBV5-1, the J gene TRBJ1-2, with TRBD1 as a possible D gene (6 bases). Sequenced sample: peripheral blood. The CDR3 DNA reads as TGCGCCAGCAGCTTGGCCCCAGGGGACTATGGCTACACCTTC. Translating it yields CASSLAPGDYGYTF.